The present T cell receptor beta chain was sequenced within a study of neurological immune-mediated disorders. With 6 bases removed from V and 8 bases from J, the gap between germline ends came to 23 bases. The germline V gene has CDR1 SGDLS and CDR2 YYNGEE. This CDR3 is 15 amino acids long. Unsorted libraries were derived from 2 million PBMCs stored at -80 C. As for the cDNA, it was generated by 5'RACE with 10-nucleotide random UMIs. TCRdb re-called the 5' RACE reads through MiXCR, storing one row per CDR3 protein. In the table there are tens of thousands of distinct CDR3 sequences, roughly 4.7% of which are singletons.

Sequenced: PBMCs. The source is a woman in her 30s with multiple sclerosis. V and J are TRBV9 and TRBJ1-2; D is undetermined. CDR3 bases: TGTGCCAGCACCCCGAGTGGGAGGAAAGAAGAAGGCTACACCTTC. Its translation: CASTPSGRKEEGYTF.